Each of the 29 T cell receptor beta chains below was sequenced from the same sample in a study of cytomegalovirus exposure and HLA in healthy donors. This PCR relied on a set of 60 Vbeta primers and 13 Jbeta primers. Method: immunoSEQ multiplex PCR; TCRdb's copy keeps in-frame clones and lacks some. The table lists about 170,000 clones, roughly 60% of them singletons. Sequencing was performed on PBMCs. The receptors originated from a man aged 35-49 years in good health and CMV-seronegative.

The J gene is TRBJ1-4, the V gene TRBV19; D gene unclear. The V end was cut by 3 bases, the J end by 7 bases, with 9 bases between. CDR3 length equals 13 residues. Germline V gene lookup returns CDR1 LNHDA and CDR2 SQIVND (reference sequence). The DNA of the CDR3 is TGTGCCAGTAGTATGGTATACGGTGAAAAACTGTTTTTT. It codes for CASSMVYGEKLFF.

In nucleotides, the CDR3 is TGTGCCAGCAGCCAAGTTTGGAGCGGGGGGGACCCCTACGAGCAGTACTTC. This gives the protein CASSQVWSGGDPYEQYF. The chain employs TRBV4-2 and TRBJ2-5, with 10 nucleotides matching TRBD2. Gene TRBJ2-7 matches the end of the DNA better, so the J call may be wrong. Germline CDR1 LGHNA, CDR2 YNFKEQ. This CDR3 is 17 amino acids long.

The chain has TRBV27 and TRBJ2-7; D unclear. The CDR3 sequence is 11 residues long. V was cut by 9 bases and J by 1 base, with 7 bases left in between. CDR1 is MNHEY and CDR2 is SMNVEV in the germline V gene (reference sequence). DNA of the CDR3: TGTGCCAGTGGCGGATCCTACGAGCAGTACTTC. Translated: CASGGSYEQYF.

The V and J genes are TRBV9 and TRBJ2-5; D is undetermined. Germline CDR1 SGDLS, CDR2 YYNGEE. CDR3 length equals 14 residues. V was trimmed by 0 bases and J by 2 bases, leaving 8 bases between them. CDR3 nucleotides: TGTGCCAGCAGCGTAGGTGCGGCGCAAGAGACCCAGTACTTC. Translation: CASSVGAAQETQYF.

This clone was found a few times. The rearrangement uses TRBV6-6 and TRBJ1-5; 11 nucleotides match TRBD1. The CDR3 is 16 residues long. Germline-derived CDR1 and CDR2 are MNHNY and SVGAGI (reference sequence). The J segment lost 4 bases and the V segment lost 4 bases, leaving 6 bases of the junction unmatched. CDR3 coding DNA: TGTGCCAGCAGTTCCGGGACAGGGGGAGTTAATCAGCCCCAGCATTTT. Translated: CASSSGTGGVNQPQHF.

In this sample, this clone turned up a few times. This chain uses TRBV7-9 with TRBJ2-7, with 10 bases that match TRBD1. J gave up 2 bases and V 5 bases, and 3 bases lay outside the gene matches. This CDR3 region has 14 residues. Germline V gene lookup returns CDR1 SEHNR and CDR2 FQNEAQ (reference sequence). The CDR3 bases are TGTGCCAGCAGCGACAGGGGGCGACCCTACGAGCAGTACTTC. This gives the protein CASSDRGRPYEQYF.

The rearrangement uses TRBV28 and TRBJ2-3; 15 bases match TRBD2. Looked up from germline, CDR1 is MDHEN and CDR2 is SYDVKM. CDR3 length: 17 amino acids. J gave up 3 bases and V 2 bases, and 3 bases lay outside the gene matches. The chain's CDR3 is CASSLGLAGGKTDTQYF. The CDR3, as DNA: TGTGCCAGCAGTTTAGGACTAGCGGGGGGGAAGACAGATACGCAGTATTTT.

J is TRBJ2-1 and V is TRBV5-1, with 11 bases identical to TRBD2. The CDR3 has 15 amino acids. After removal of 1 base from V and 9 bases from J, the junction contained 6 bases not matched to a gene. Germline loops: CDR1 SGHRS, CDR2 YFSETQ. CDR3 sequence reads: CASSLNLAGGIEQFF. The DNA for the CDR3 is TGCGCCAGCAGCTTGAACCTAGCGGGAGGAATTGAGCAGTTCTTC.

The chain recombines TRBV7-2 with TRBJ2-7; TRBD2 matches 14 bases. This CDR3 is built from 16 residues. Germline assignment: CDR1 SGHTA and CDR2 FQGNSA. V lost 6 bases, J lost 3 bases, and 7 bases stayed unmatched. The CDR3 bases are TGTGCCAGCAGGCCCGGACTAGCGGGGGGTCGCTACGAGCAGTACTTC. It is translated as CASRPGLAGGRYEQYF. Variable domain in full (rest from reference TRBV7-2 and TRBJ2-7): GAGVSQSPSNKVTEKGKDVELRCDPISGHTALYWYRQSLGQGLEFLIYFQGNSAPDKSGLPSDRFSAERTGGSVSTLTIQRTQQEDSAVYLCASRPGLAGGRYEQYFGPGTRLTVT.

The chain combines TRBV28 with TRBJ2-5; D is perhaps TRBD1 (5 bases). Germline CDR1 and CDR2: MDHEN and SYDVKM. The V and J ends lost 7 bases and 5 bases respectively, with 14 bases between them. The length of the CDR3 is 13 residues. DNA for the CDR3: TGTGCCAGCAACGGCGACAGTAGGGAGACCCAGTACTTC. Encoded protein: CASNGDSRETQYF.

This clone was counted a few times. The rearrangement uses TRBV5-1 and TRBJ2-1; 9 bases agree with TRBD2. Per the germline V gene, CDR1 is SGHRS and CDR2 is YFSETQ. This CDR3 comprises 17 residues. J was trimmed by 0 bases and V by 0 bases; bases with no gene match: 4. The CDR3 DNA reads TGCGCCAGCAGCTTGGCCGAACTAGCGGGCTCCTACAATGAGCAGTTCTTC. Protein product: CASSLAELAGSYNEQFF.

This clone was found a few times. The V gene is TRBV2, the J gene TRBJ1-2, with 7 bases matching TRBD1. The ends lost 4 bases at V and 3 bases at J; junction bases unmatched: 11. CDR1 is SNHLY, CDR2 FYNNEI, per germline. CDR3 length: 16 residues. The CDR3 DNA reads as TGTGCCAGCAGTGGAACAACCGACAGGGAAGACTATGGCTACACCTTC. Encoded protein: CASSGTTDREDYGYTF.

The chain recombines TRBV5-1 with TRBJ2-1, with 7 positions matching TRBD1. CDR3 size: 15 residues. CDR1 is SGHRS, CDR2 YFSETQ, per germline. Trimming at V came to 5 bases and at J to 5 bases, leaving 10 bases not matched to a gene. CDR3 sequence (DNA): TGCGCCAGCAGGTTACTGACAGGGATTGACAATGAGCAGTTCTTC. It translates to CASRLLTGIDNEQFF.

This chain links TRBV5-8 with TRBJ1-2, with 7 bases aligning to TRBD1. The length of the CDR3 is 13 residues. CDR1 SGHTS and CDR2 YDEGEE come from the germline V gene. V lost 0 bases, J lost 7 bases, and 3 bases stayed unmatched. CDR3 coding DNA: TGTGCCAGCAGCTTGGCGAGACAGGGTGGCTACACCTTC. Encoded protein: CASSLARQGGYTF. Using reference TRBV5-8 and TRBJ1-2 for the parts outside the CDR3, the full variable domain is EAGVTQSPTHLIKTRGQQATLRCSPISGHTSVYWYQQALGLGLQFLLWYDEGEERNRGNFPPRFSGRQFPNYSSELNVNALELEDSALYLCASSLARQGGYTFGSGTRLTVV.

This clone was seen a single time. Different DNA sequences within this sample yield the same CDR3. The gene calls are TRBV30 and TRBJ2-7; 7 bases match TRBD2. CDR1 and CDR2 (germline): GTSNPN, SVGIG (reference sequence). CDR3 length: 11 residues. Trimming cost V 2 bases and J 7 bases; bases outside gene matches: 2. DNA of the CDR3: TGTGCCTGGAGTTGGGGGGGTGAGCAGTACTTC. Amino acids: CAWSWGGEQYF.

The V gene is TRBV11-2, the J gene TRBJ1-2; 10 bases map to TRBD1. The ends lost 5 bases at V and 2 bases at J; junction bases unmatched: 5. CDR3 length: 15 amino acids. In germline, CDR1 is SGHAT, CDR2 FQNNGV. CDR3 region: CASSQWTGGNYGYTF. The CDR3 nucleotides are TGTGCCAGCAGCCAGTGGACAGGGGGAAACTATGGCTACACCTTC.

The J gene is TRBJ2-4, the V gene TRBV29-1; 7 bases are shared with TRBD1. Losses at the gene ends were 2 bases for V and 7 bases for J; bases not matched to a gene: 11. This CDR3 spans 15 amino acids. Germline assignment: CDR1 SQVTM and CDR2 ANQGSEA. The CDR3 spells CSVETPRTGDNIQYF. CDR3 nucleotides: TGCAGCGTTGAAACTCCCCGGACAGGAGACAACATTCAGTACTTC.

The chain joins TRBV30 to TRBJ1-1; possibly TRBD1 for D (6 bases). The CDR3 is 16 amino acids. Germline V CDR1 and CDR2: GTSNPN, SVGIG (reference sequence). Trimming stripped 5 bases from V and 0 bases from J, with 19 bases between. CDR3 loop: CAWGTGKVSMNTEAFF. DNA for the CDR3: TGTGCCTGGGGAACAGGGAAGGTGAGCATGAACACTGAAGCTTTCTTT.

This clone was picked up a small number of times. A much bigger clone sits one base away, suggesting this may be a read error. V usage is TRBV7-9 and J usage is TRBJ2-3, with D perhaps matching TRBD2 (5 bases). CDR1 and CDR2 from the germline V gene are SEHNR and FQNEAQ (reference sequence). The CDR3 spans 16 residues. CDR3 loop: CSSSRSLRTSTDTQYF. CDR3 sequence (DNA): TGTTCCAGCAGCCGCTCTTTGCGGACTAGCACAGATACGCAGTATTTT.

The CDR3 loop reads CASSQRTGKSRSYNSPLHF. For the CDR3, the DNA is TGTGCCAGCAGCCAGCGGACAGGGAAATCGCGTTCCTATAATTCACCCCTCCACTTT. J is TRBJ1-6 and V is TRBV14; TRBD1 agrees at 8 bases. The J segment lost 1 base and the V segment lost 3 bases, leaving 11 bases of the junction unmatched. The CDR3 spans 19 residues. Germline CDR1 SGHDN, CDR2 FVKESK.

V usage is TRBV28 and J usage is TRBJ2-7, with 7 bases that match TRBD1. CDR3 length equals 13 residues. Germline CDR1 and CDR2: MDHEN and SYDVKM. J gave up 7 bases and V 5 bases, and 8 bases lay outside the gene matches. The CDR3 loop reads CASSPGGRLEQYF. The CDR3 DNA reads as TGTGCCAGCAGTCCAGGGGGTAGGCTAGAGCAGTACTTC.

A remark on this clone: This sample includes further DNA sequences coding for the same CDR3. The CDR3 coding sequence is TGTGCCAGCACCCTAGACAGGGCGAACACCGGGGAGCTGTTTTTT. Translation: CASTLDRANTGELFF. V and J are TRBV11-2 and TRBJ2-2; the match to TRBD1 covers 7 bases. V trimming: 7 bases; J trimming: 0 bases; junction bases outside the gene matches: 5. The CDR3 is made up of 15 amino acids. CDR1 is SGHAT and CDR2 is FQNNGV in the germline V gene.

This chain's CDR3 is CASNRGSNQPQHF. The CDR3 region has the DNA TGTGCCAGCAACCGAGGGAGCAATCAGCCCCAGCATTTT. This chain joins TRBV2 and TRBJ1-5; no firm D call. The V gene lost 7 bases and the J gene lost 1 base, with 8 bases spanning the gap. This CDR3 spans 13 amino acids. Germline CDR1 SNHLY, CDR2 FYNNEI.

This sequence joins TRBV19 and TRBJ2-7, with a tentative D call TRBD1 (6 bases). V lost 6 bases to trimming and J lost 3 bases, with 15 bases between them. Germline V gene sequence: CDR1 LNHDA, CDR2 SQIVND (reference sequence). The CDR3 consists of 14 residues. The CDR3: CASRPGRGLYEQYF. CDR3 coding DNA: TGTGCCAGTAGACCAGGCAGGGGCCTCTACGAGCAGTACTTC.

The chain joins TRBV7-8 to TRBJ2-3; D may be TRBD2 (5 bases). CDR1 is SGHVS and CDR2 is FQNEAQ in the germline V gene. The CDR3 is 16 residues long. Trimming removed 3 bases at V and 0 bases at J, with 13 bases between. The CDR3 region has the DNA TGTGCCAGCAGCTTTATGAACCCGGGGAGCACAGATACGCAGTATTTT. It encodes CASSFMNPGSTDTQYF.

V and J are TRBV4-1 and TRBJ1-5; 8 nucleotides line up with TRBD1. Trimming cost V 0 bases and J 4 bases; bases outside gene matches: 5. Germline CDR1 and CDR2: MGHRA and YSYEKL. The CDR3 contains 16 residues. CDR3 nucleotides: TGCGCCAGCAGCCAAGACGACAGGGGCGGGAATCAGCCCCAGCATTTT. It yields the protein CASSQDDRGGNQPQHF.

This clone has only a few counts. This chain connects TRBV7-2 to TRBJ1-1, with D possibly matching TRBD1 (5 bases). The V and J ends lost 5 bases and 1 base respectively, with 8 bases between them. The length of the CDR3 is 13 residues. CDR1 and CDR2 from the germline V gene are SGHTA and FQGNSA. The CDR3 here is CASSTTENTEAFF. CDR3 DNA sequence: TGTGCCAGCAGCACGACAGAGAACACTGAAGCTTTCTTT.

J is TRBJ1-4 and V is TRBV6-5, with D hard to call. With 6 bases removed from V and 8 bases from J, the gap between germline ends came to 13 bases. Looked up from germline, CDR1 is MNHEY and CDR2 is SVGAGI. The CDR3 is 13 amino acids. The CDR3 DNA sequence: TGTGCCAGCAGCGAAGGAGGGTTGGAAAAACTGTTTTTT. It translates to CASSEGGLEKLFF.

The chain has TRBV5-4 and TRBJ2-2; 7 bases fit TRBD2. V lost 1 base to trimming and J lost 2 bases; unmatched junction nucleotides: 2. Germline lookup yields CDR1 SGHNT and CDR2 YYREEE (reference sequence). CDR3 length: 15 amino acids. The CDR3 nucleotides read TGTGCCAGCAGCTTGCCGGGAGGAAACACCGGGGAGCTGTTTTTT. This sequence encodes CASSLPGGNTGELFF. The full variable domain, completed using reference TRBV5-4 and TRBJ2-2, is ETGVTQSPTHLIKTRGQQVTLRCSSQSGHNTVSWYQQALGQGPQFIFQYYREEENGRGNFPPRFSGLQFPNYSSELNVNALELDDSALYLCASSLPGGNTGELFFGEGSRLTVL.